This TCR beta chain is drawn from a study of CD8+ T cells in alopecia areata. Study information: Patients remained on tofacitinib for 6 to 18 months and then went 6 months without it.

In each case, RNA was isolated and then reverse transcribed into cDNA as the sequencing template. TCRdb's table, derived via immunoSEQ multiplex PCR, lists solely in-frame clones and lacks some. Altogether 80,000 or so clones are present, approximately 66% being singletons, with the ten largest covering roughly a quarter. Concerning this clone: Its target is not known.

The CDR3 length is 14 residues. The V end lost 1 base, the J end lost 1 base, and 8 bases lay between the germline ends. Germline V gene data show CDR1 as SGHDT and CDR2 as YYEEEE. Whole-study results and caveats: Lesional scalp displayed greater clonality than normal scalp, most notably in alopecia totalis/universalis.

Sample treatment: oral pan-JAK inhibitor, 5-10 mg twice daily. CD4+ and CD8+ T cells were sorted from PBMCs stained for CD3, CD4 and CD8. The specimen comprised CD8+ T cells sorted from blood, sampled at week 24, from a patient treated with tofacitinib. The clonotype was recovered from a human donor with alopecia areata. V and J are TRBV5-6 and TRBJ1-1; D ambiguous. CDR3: CASSLPSPNTEAFF. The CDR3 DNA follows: TGTGCCAGCAGCTTGCCTTCTCCGAACACTGAAGCTTTCTTT. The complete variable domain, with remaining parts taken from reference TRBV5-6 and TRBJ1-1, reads DAGVTQSPTHLIKTRGQQVTLRCSPKSGHDTVSWYQQALGQGPQFIFQYYEEEERQRGNFPDRFSGHQFPNYSSELNVNALLLGDSALYLCASSLPSPNTEAFFGQGTRLTVV.